This T cell receptor beta chain was observed in a study of blood T cells in healthy people across ages. Study observations and caveats: Bulk PBMC profiling left naive and antigen-experienced comparisons inconclusive. The donors' CMV status was not determined, possibly confounding changes in expanded clonotypes.

Details on this clonotype: Its target is unknown.

V lost 6 bases and J lost 4; bases outside the gene matches: 8. Looked up from germline, CDR1 is DFQATT and CDR2 is SNEGSKA (reference sequence). This CDR3 has 13 residues. With a J-beta primer mix and a sample-barcoded 5' primer, a second PCR ran about 7 to 12 cycles. A template-switch adaptor containing 12 random nucleotides labeled each cDNA molecule. TCRdb re-called the 5' RACE reads through MiXCR, storing one row per CDR3 protein. Of 1.5 million to 2 million distinct CDR3 sequences listed, about two fifths were seen once; the top ten hold about 21%. The clonotype comes from a human donor in good health. This sequence joins TRBV20-1 and TRBJ1-2, with 7 bases lining up with TRBD1. The sample consisted of blood. The chain's CDR3 is CSAHGQGVYGYTF. The CDR3 DNA reads TGCAGTGCCCACGGGCAGGGGGTCTATGGCTACACCTTC.